What follows are 16 T cell receptor beta chains derived from one specimen sequenced in a study of T cell responses to AZD1222 COVID-19 vaccine. The protocol was immunoSEQ multiplex PCR, while the TCRdb copy is restricted to in-frame clones and leaves out a portion. The sample carries roughly 100,000 clones, approximately 96% recorded once. Sequencing used peripheral blood, obtained on day 0 of AZD1222 vaccination. The origin of the receptors is an adult in good health.

V is TRBV25-1 and J is TRBJ2-7; D possibly corresponds to TRBD1 (5 bases). Germline assignment: CDR1 MGHDK and CDR2 SYGVNS. V was trimmed by 1 base and J by 3 bases, leaving 10 bases between them. The CDR3 is 14 amino acids. In nucleotides, the CDR3 is TGTGCCAGCAGTGAATTTAAGGGGTTCTACGAGCAGTACTTC. This encodes CASSEFKGFYEQYF.

The rearrangement links TRBV6-5 to TRBJ2-1; weak D call: TRBD2 (6 bases). In germline, CDR1 is MNHEY, CDR2 SVGAGI. The CDR3 length is 14 residues. V was pared by 2 bases and J by 8 bases, with 13 bases between. DNA for the CDR3: TGTGCCAGCAGTTACCGGGAGCGCTTCCATGAGCAGTTCTTC. It specifies CASSYRERFHEQFF.

This sequence joins TRBV27 and TRBJ2-7, with D hard to call. The V end was cut by 7 bases, the J end by 5 bases, with 12 bases between. Germline CDR1 reads MNHEY; CDR2 reads SMNVEV (reference sequence). This CDR3 spans 12 amino acids. Written as DNA, the CDR3 is TGTGCCAGCATCTTCCGGTTGAACGAGCAGTACTTC. Translating gives CASIFRLNEQYF.

The V gene is TRBV7-3, the J gene TRBJ2-2; TRBD1 agrees at 9 bases. Germline trimming cut 6 bases from V and 2 bases from J; bases unmatched to any gene: 4. Germline CDR1 reads SGHTA; CDR2 reads FQGTGA. CDR3 length: 15 residues. The CDR3 loop is CASSSGQGNTGELFF. The CDR3 DNA sequence: TGTGCCAGCAGTTCGGGACAGGGTAACACCGGGGAGCTGTTTTTT.

This rearrangement joins TRBV11-3 to TRBJ2-7; no firm D call. The CDR3 covers 12 residues. CDR1 is SGHNT, CDR2 YENEEA, per germline. V gave up 4 bases and J gave up 3 bases, with 7 bases separating them. CDR3 sequence reads: CASSSAGYEQYF. CDR3 bases: TGTGCCAGCAGCTCCGCCGGCTACGAGCAGTACTTC. Complete variable domain (other parts from reference TRBV11-3 and TRBJ2-7): EAGVVQSPRYKIIEKKQPVAFWCNPISGHNTLYWYLQNLGQGPELLIRYENEEAVDDSQLPKDRFSAERLKGVDSTLKIQPAELGDSAVYLCASSSAGYEQYFGPGTRLTVT.

The chain carries TRBV5-5 and TRBJ1-5, with a tentative D call TRBD1 (5 bases). Trimming removed 0 bases at V and 4 bases at J, with 8 bases between. Germline V CDR1 and CDR2: SGHKS, YYEKEE (reference sequence). CDR3 size: 14 residues. CDR3 DNA: TGTGCCAGCAGCTTGGAAGGGGCAAATCAGCCCCAGCATTTT. Protein: CASSLEGANQPQHF.

The rearrangement uses TRBV27 and TRBJ1-2; D might be TRBD1 (6 bases). The CDR3 consists of 13 residues. The V and J ends lost 5 bases and 8 bases respectively, with 15 bases between them. Germline CDR1 MNHEY, CDR2 SMNVEV (reference sequence). The CDR3 sequence is CASSTAGTRGYTF. The DNA of the CDR3 is TGTGCCAGCAGTACCGCCGGGACAAGAGGCTACACCTTC.

The rearrangement uses TRBV6-6 and TRBJ1-2, with D perhaps matching TRBD1 (6 bases). The ends were cut back, 2 bases at V and 8 bases at J, with 21 bases in the middle. Germline V gives CDR1 MNHNY, CDR2 SVGAGI (reference sequence). CDR3 size: 16 residues. This CDR3 reads CASSYTPTGGTGGYTF. CDR3 DNA sequence: TGTGCCAGCAGTTACACCCCGACAGGCGGAACGGGAGGCTACACCTTC.

The table lists this clone with a count of one. V and J are TRBV7-2 and TRBJ2-7, with D unclear. The CDR3 sequence is 15 residues long. The ends were cut back, 1 base at V and 2 bases at J, with 12 bases in the middle. Germline-derived CDR1 and CDR2 are SGHTA and FQGNSA. CDR3 in DNA: TGTGCCAGCAGCTTAGAGGCCGGCCTGCCCTACGAGCAGTACTTC. Its protein product is CASSLEAGLPYEQYF.

V is TRBV29-1 and J is TRBJ2-6; D is uncertain. The V gene lost 4 bases and the J gene lost 0 bases, with 4 bases spanning the gap. The germline V gene encodes CDR1 SQVTM and CDR2 ANQGSEA. This CDR3 is 13 amino acids long. The CDR3 DNA is TGCAGCGTTGGGGTCTCTGGGGCCAACGTCCTGACTTTC. Translation: CSVGVSGANVLTF.

The gene calls are TRBV12-3 or TRBV12-4 and TRBJ1-1; 7 bases line up with TRBD1. CDR3 length equals 12 residues. Germline trimming cut 6 bases from V and 9 bases from J; bases unmatched to any gene: 7. The CDR3 bases are TGTGCCAGCAGCAGCGACAGGGCGCAAGCTTTCTTT. It translates to CASSSDRAQAFF.

The chain employs TRBV7-6 and TRBJ1-6; TRBD1 might be the D (5 bases). The germline V gene has CDR1 SGHVS and CDR2 FNYEAQ. This CDR3 comprises 18 residues. V was shortened by 4 bases and J by 4 bases, with 20 bases between the two germline ends. CDR3 in DNA: TGTGCCAGCAGCTCAGATTACAGGAGCGACCTGTATAATTCACCCCTCCACTTT. Encoded protein: CASSSDYRSDLYNSPLHF.

CDR3 DNA sequence: TGTGCCAGCAGTTTACAGTACAGTTACACTGAAGCTTTCTTT. It specifies CASSLQYSYTEAFF. V and J are TRBV27 and TRBJ1-1; unclear D gene. The CDR3 loop spans 14 amino acids. Germline V lookup: CDR1 MNHEY, CDR2 SMNVEV (reference sequence). Trimming took 2 bases from V and 3 from J, leaving 10 bases between them.

V and J are TRBV13 and TRBJ1-2, with D hard to call. Trimming removed 3 bases from V and 10 bases from J, with 6 bases in between. The length of the CDR3 is 10 residues. Germline CDR1 PRHDT, CDR2 FYEKMQ (reference sequence). CDR3 residues: CASSFRAYTF. In DNA form, the CDR3 reads TGTGCCAGCAGCTTTCGGGCCTACACCTTC.

V gene TRBV5-1 combines with J gene TRBJ2-1, with 7 bases matching TRBD1. V gave up 6 bases and J gave up 3 bases; unmatched junction bases: 6. Germline loops: CDR1 SGHRS, CDR2 YFSETQ. This CDR3 spans 14 amino acids. In nucleotides, the CDR3 is TGCGCCAGCAACTGGGACAGTGGCTACAATGAGCAGTTCTTC. Translated: CASNWDSGYNEQFF. The variable domain in full, completed from reference TRBV5-1 and TRBJ2-1, reads KAGVTQTPRYLIKTRGQQVTLSCSPISGHRSVSWYQQTPGQGLQFLFEYFSETQRNKGNFPGRFSGRQFSNSRSEMNVSTLELGDSALYLCASNWDSGYNEQFFGPGTRLTVL.

V and J are TRBV30 and TRBJ1-3; D ambiguous. Germline V gene data show CDR1 as GTSNPN and CDR2 as SVGIG (reference sequence). With 2 bases removed from V and 4 bases from J, the gap between germline ends came to 3 bases. CDR3 size: 11 residues. CDR3 residues: CAWSSGNTIYF. CDR3 bases: TGTGCCTGGAGTTCCGGAAACACCATATATTTT.